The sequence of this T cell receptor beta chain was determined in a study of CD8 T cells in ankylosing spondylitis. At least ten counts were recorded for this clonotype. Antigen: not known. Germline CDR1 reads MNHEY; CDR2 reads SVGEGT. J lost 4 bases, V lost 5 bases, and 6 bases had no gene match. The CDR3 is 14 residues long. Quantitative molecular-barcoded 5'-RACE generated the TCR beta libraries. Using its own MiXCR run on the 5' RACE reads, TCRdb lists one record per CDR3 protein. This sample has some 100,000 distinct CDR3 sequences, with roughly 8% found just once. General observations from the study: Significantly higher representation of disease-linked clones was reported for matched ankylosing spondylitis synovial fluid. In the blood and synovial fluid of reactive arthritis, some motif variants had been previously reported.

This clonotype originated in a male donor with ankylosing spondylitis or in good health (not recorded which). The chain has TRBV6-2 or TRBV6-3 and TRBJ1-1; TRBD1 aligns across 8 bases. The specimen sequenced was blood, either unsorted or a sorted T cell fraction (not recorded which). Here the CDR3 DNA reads TGTGCCAGCAGTAGACAGGGGATGGGCACTGAAGCTTTCTTT. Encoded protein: CASSRQGMGTEAFF.